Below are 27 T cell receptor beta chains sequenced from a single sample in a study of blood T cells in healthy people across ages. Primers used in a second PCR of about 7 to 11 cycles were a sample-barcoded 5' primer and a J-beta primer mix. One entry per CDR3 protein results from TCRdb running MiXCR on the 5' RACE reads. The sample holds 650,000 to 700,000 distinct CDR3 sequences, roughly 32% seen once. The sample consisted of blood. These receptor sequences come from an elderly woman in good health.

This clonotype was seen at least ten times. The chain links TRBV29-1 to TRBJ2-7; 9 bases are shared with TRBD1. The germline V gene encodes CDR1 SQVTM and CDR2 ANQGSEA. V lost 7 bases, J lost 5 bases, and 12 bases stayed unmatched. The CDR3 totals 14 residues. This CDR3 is CSAWENRGRHEQYF. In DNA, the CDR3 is TGCAGCGCATGGGAAAACAGGGGGCGCCACGAGCAGTACTTC.

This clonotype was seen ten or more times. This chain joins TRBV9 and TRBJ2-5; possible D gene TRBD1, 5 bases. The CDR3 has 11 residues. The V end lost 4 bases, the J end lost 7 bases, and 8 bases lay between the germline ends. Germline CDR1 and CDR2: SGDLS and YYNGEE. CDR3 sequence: CASSPDRTQYF. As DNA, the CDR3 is TGTGCCAGCAGCCCCGACAGGACCCAGTACTTC.

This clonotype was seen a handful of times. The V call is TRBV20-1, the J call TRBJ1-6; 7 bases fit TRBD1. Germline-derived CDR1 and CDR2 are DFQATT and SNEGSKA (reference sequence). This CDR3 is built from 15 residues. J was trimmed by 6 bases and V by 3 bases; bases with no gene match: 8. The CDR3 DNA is TGCAGTGCTAGCGCCACAGGGGCTTTTAATTCACCCCTCCACTTT. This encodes CSASATGAFNSPLHF.

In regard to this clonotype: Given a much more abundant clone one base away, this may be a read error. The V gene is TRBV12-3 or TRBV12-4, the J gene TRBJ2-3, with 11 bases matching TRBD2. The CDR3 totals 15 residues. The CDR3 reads CASRTSGVGADMQYF. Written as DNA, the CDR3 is TGTGCCAGCAGGACTAGCGGGGTGGGTGCAGATATGCAGTATTTT.

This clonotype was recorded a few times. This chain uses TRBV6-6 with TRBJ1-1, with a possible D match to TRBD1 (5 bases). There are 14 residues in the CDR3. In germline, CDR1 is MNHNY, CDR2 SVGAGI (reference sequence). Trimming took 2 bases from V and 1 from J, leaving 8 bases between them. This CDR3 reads CASSYQTGNTEAFF. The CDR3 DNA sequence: TGTGCCAGCAGTTACCAAACAGGGAACACTGAAGCTTTCTTT.

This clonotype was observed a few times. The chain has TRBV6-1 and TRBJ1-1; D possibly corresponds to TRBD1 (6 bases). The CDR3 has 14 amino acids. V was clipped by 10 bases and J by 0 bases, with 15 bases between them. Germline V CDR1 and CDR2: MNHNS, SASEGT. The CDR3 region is CATDRYLMNTEAFF. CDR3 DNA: TGTGCCACCGACAGGTACCTAATGAACACTGAAGCTTTCTTT.

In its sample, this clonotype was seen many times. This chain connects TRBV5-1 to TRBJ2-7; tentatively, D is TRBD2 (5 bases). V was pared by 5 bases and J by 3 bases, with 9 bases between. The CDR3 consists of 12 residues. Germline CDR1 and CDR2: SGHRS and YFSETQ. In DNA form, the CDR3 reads TGCGCCAGCAGAGAGGGTAGCTACGAGCAGTACTTC. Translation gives CASREGSYEQYF. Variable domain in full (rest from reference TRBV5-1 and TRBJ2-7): KAGVTQTPRYLIKTRGQQVTLSCSPISGHRSVSWYQQTPGQGLQFLFEYFSETQRNKGNFPGRFSGRQFSNSRSEMNVSTLELGDSALYLCASREGSYEQYFGPGTRLTVT.

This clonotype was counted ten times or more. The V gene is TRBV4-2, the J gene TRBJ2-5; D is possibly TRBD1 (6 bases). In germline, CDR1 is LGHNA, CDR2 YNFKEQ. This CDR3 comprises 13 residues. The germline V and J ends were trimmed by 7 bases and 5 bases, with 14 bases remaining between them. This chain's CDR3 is CASNTGSGETQYF. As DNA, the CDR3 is TGTGCCAGCAATACAGGGTCAGGTGAGACCCAGTACTTC.

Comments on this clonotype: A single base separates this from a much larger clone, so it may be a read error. The CDR3 DNA sequence: TGTGCCAGCTCACCGTCGCCCCCCTCGACAGACACCTTATTTGGGCAGTACTTC. Translating it yields CASSPSPPSTDTLFGQYF. This chain joins TRBV18 and TRBJ2-5; maybe TRBD1 (5 bases). CDR3 length equals 18 residues. CDR1 and CDR2 (germline): KGHSH, LQKENI. Trimming left V 3 bases short and J 11 bases short, with 31 bases between.

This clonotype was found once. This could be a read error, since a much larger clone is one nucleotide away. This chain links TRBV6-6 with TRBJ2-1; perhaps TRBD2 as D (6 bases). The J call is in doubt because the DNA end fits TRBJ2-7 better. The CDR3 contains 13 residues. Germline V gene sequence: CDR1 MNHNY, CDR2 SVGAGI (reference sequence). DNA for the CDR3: TGTGCCAGCAGTTACGCGGGGCACAATGAGCAGTACTTC. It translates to CASSYAGHNEQYF.

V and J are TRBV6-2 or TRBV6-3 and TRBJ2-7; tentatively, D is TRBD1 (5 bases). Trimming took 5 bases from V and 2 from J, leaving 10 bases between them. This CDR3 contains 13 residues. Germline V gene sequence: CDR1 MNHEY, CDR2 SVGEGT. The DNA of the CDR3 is TGTGCCAGCAGTACTCAGGGAACCTACGAGCAGTACTTC. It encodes CASSTQGTYEQYF.

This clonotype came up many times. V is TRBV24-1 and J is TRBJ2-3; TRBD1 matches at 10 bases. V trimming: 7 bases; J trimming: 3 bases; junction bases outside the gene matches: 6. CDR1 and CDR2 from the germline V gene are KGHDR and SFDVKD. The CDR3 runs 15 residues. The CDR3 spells CATSLSGQGTDTQYF. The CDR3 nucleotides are TGTGCCACCAGCCTCTCGGGACAGGGGACAGATACGCAGTATTTT.

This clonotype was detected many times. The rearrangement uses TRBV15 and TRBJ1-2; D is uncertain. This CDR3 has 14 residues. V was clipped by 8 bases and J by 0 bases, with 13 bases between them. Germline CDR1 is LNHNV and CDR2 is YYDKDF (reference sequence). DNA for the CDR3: TGTGCCACCTCCCCGGCGACGGCTAACTATGGCTACACCTTC. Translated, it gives CATSPATANYGYTF. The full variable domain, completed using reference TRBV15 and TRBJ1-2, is DAMVIQNPRYQVTQFGKPVTLSCSQTLNHNVMYWYQQKSSQAPKLLFHYYDKDFNNEADTPDNFQSRRPNTSFCFLDIRSPGLGDTAMYLCATSPATANYGYTFGSGTRLTVV.

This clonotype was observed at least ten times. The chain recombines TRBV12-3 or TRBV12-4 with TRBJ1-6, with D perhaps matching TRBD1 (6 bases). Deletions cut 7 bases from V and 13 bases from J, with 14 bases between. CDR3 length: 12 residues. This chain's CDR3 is CASNRPGGPLHF. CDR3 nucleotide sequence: TGTGCCAGCAACCGACCCGGGGGCCCCCTCCACTTT.

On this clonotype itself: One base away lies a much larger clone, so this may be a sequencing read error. The CDR3 DNA reads as TGTGCCAGCAGCACCGCCGGGCAGGGGCCTTCCTATGGCCACACCTTC. Its protein product is CASSTAGQGPSYGHTF. The chain uses TRBV7-2 and TRBJ1-2, with D possibly being TRBD1 (6 bases). CDR1 is SGHTA and CDR2 is FQGNSA in the germline V gene. This CDR3 spans 16 amino acids.

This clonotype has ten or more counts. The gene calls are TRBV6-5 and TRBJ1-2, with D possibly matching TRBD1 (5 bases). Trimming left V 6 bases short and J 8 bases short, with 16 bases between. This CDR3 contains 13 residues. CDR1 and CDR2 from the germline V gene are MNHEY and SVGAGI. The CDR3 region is CASRPGTSRGYTF. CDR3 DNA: TGTGCCAGCAGACCCGGGACTTCTAGAGGCTACACCTTC.

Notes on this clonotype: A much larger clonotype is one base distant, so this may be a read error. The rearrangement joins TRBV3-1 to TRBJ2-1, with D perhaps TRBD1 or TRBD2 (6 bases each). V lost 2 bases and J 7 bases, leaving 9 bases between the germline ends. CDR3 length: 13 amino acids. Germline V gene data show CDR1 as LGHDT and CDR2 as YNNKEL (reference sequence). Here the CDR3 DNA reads TGTGCCAGCAGCCAACTAGGGGGGAATGAGCAGTTCTTC. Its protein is CASSQLGGNEQFF.

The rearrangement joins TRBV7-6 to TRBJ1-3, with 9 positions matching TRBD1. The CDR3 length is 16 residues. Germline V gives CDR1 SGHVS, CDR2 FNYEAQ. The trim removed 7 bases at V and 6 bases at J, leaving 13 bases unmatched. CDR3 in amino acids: CASTLTAGQGANTIYF. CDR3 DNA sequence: TGTGCCAGCACCCTTACGGCGGGACAGGGAGCAAACACCATATATTTT.

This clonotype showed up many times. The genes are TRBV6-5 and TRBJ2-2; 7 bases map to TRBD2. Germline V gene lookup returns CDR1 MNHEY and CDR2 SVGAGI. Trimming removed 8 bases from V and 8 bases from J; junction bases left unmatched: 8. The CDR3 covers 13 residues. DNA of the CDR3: TGTGCCAGCGCTAGCGGATTGAGGGGGGAGCTGTTTTTT. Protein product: CASASGLRGELFF.

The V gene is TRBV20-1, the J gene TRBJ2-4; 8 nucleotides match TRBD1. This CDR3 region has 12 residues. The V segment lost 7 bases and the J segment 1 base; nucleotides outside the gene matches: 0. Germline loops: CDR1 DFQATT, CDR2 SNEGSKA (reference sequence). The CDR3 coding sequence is TGCAGTGACAGGGGGGCCAAAAACATTCAGTACTTC. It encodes CSDRGAKNIQYF.

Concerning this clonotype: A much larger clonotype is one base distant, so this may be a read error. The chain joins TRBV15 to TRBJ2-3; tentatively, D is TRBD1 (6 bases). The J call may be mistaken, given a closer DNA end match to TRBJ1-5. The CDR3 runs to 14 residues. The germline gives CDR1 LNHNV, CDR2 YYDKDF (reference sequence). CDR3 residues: CATSRLQGTDTQHF. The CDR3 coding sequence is TGTGCCACCAGCAGGCTACAGGGAACAGATACGCAGCATTTT.

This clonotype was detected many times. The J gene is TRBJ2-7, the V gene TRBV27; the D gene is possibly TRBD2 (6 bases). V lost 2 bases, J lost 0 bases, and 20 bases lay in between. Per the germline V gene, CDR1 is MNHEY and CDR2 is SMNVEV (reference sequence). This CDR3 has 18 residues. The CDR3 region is CASSLGFGGLKFSYEQYF. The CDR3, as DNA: TGTGCCAGCAGTTTAGGCTTCGGGGGACTTAAGTTCTCCTACGAGCAGTACTTC.

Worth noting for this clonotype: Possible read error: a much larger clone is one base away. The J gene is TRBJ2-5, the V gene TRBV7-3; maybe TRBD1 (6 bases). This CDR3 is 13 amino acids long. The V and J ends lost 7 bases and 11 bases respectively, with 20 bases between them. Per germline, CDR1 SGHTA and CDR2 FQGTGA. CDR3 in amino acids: CASKHPGANEQYF. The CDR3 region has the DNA TGTGCCAGCAAACACCCAGGGGCCAATGAGCAGTACTTC.

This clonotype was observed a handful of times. DNA of the CDR3: TGTGCCTGGTCAAAGACAGGGGCTTATGGCTACACCTTC. Amino acids: CAWSKTGAYGYTF. The chain uses TRBV30 and TRBJ1-2, with TRBD1 identical over 8 bases. The CDR3 has 13 amino acids. With V trimmed by 5 bases and J by 5 bases, 7 bases remained unmatched. Germline CDR1 is GTSNPN and CDR2 is SVGIG (reference sequence).

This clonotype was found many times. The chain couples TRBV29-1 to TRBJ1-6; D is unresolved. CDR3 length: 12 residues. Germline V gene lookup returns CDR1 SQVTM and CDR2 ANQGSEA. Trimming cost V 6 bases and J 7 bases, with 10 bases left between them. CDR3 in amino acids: CSVKDGNSPLHF. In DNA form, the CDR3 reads TGCAGCGTAAAGGATGGGAATTCACCCCTCCACTTT.

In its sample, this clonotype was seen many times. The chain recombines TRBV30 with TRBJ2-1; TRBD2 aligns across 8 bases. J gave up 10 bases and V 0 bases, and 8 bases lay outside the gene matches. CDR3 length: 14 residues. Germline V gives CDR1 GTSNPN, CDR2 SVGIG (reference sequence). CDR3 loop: CAWSVALAGGEQFF. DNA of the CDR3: TGTGCCTGGAGTGTAGCGCTAGCGGGTGGAGAGCAGTTCTTC.

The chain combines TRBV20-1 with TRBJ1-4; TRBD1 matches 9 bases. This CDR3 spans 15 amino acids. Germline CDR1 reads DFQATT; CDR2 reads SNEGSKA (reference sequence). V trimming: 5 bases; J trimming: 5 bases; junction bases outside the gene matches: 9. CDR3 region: CSAGRGGTGNEKLFF. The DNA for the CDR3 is TGCAGTGCTGGGAGGGGCGGGACAGGGAATGAAAAACTGTTTTTT.